This entry features one TCR beta chain sequence. Its specificity is unknown. The data originate from a study of T cell responses to AZD1222 COVID-19 vaccine. General study points: Possibly, clonal diversity was underestimated; donors were largely white British and included more females. Repertoires in all cases were sampled only once the peak T cell response had passed. Baseline serology detected seropositivity in only five to seven AZD1222 recipients.

TCRdb's table, derived via immunoSEQ multiplex PCR, lists solely in-frame clones and lacks some. The table shows fewer than 200,000 clones, with just over 90% occurring only once. Germline assignment: CDR1 SGHAT and CDR2 FQNNGV. Losses at the gene ends were 4 bases for V and 6 bases for J; bases not matched to a gene: 6. The CDR3 is 15 residues long. The chain links TRBV11-2 to TRBJ1-4, with 9 bases aligning to TRBD1. Sequencing was performed on peripheral blood, taken 28 days after the second AZD1222 dose. This TCR was recovered from an adult who received the AZD1222 COVID-19 vaccine. The CDR3 sequence is CASSSGTGKDEKLFF. CDR3 nucleotides: TGTGCCAGCAGCTCCGGGACAGGGAAGGATGAAAAACTGTTTTTT.